One and the same sample provided the 24 T cell receptor beta chains below, sequenced in a study of Ad26.COV2.S vaccination and SARS-CoV-2 variants. The treatment was: 19 received Ad26.COV2.S at low or high dose, single or two shots; about 5 received placebo; per-sample allocation not given. It was on day 63 after the first vaccine or placebo injection that samples were taken. Measured with immunoSEQ multiplex PCR; TCRdb has only the in-frame clones, and not every one. The repertoire holds 400,000 to 500,000 clones, with nearly 90% as singletons. The source material was peripheral blood, sampled in a trial of Ad26.COV2.S vaccine versus placebo. These receptors all stem from a person between 18 and 65 years old who received the Ad26.COV2.S COVID-19 vaccine or a placebo.

As DNA, the CDR3 is TGTGCCACCAGTGATCCAAGCGGAGGCCTTTCCTCCTACAATGAGCAGTTCTTC. Translating it yields CATSDPSGGLSSYNEQFF. The chain uses TRBV24-1 and TRBJ2-1; D might be TRBD2 (5 bases). Germline assignment: CDR1 KGHDR and CDR2 SFDVKD. The CDR3 is 18 amino acids. Trimming took off 3 bases at V and 0 bases at J, with 17 bases between the two ends.

J is TRBJ1-4 and V is TRBV20-1; D is possibly TRBD1 (5 bases). V lost 3 bases to trimming and J lost 10 bases, with 15 bases between them. CDR3 length: 13 residues. Germline-derived CDR1 and CDR2 are DFQATT and SNEGSKA (reference sequence). The CDR3 sequence: CSASGRTGGKLFF. The CDR3 nucleotides are TGCAGTGCTAGTGGCCGCACCGGGGGAAAACTGTTTTTT.

This clone was counted a single time. This rearrangement joins TRBV6-6 to TRBJ2-7; TRBD1 matches at 8 bases. The length of the CDR3 is 12 residues. CDR1 is MNHNY, CDR2 SVGAGI, per germline (reference sequence). With 4 bases clipped from V and 6 bases from J, the junction kept 2 bases outside the gene matches. CDR3 amino acids: CASSWTGFEQYV. CDR3 nucleotide sequence: TGTGCCAGCAGTTGGACAGGGTTCGAGCAGTACGTC.

The rearrangement uses TRBV25-1 and TRBJ2-3, with TRBD2 identical over 8 bases. Per the germline V gene, CDR1 is MGHDK and CDR2 is SYGVNS. The CDR3 is 13 residues long. Unmatched junction bases numbered 3, after V lost 6 bases and J lost 4 bases. The CDR3 DNA sequence: TGTGCCAGCAGCGGGACTAGTTCAGATACGCAGTATTTT. It specifies CASSGTSSDTQYF.

The J gene is TRBJ1-2, the V gene TRBV5-4; D not certain. The CDR3 runs to 13 residues. Between the trimmed V and J ends, which lost 5 bases and 4 bases, there was a span of 12 bases. Germline V gives CDR1 SGHNT, CDR2 YYREEE (reference sequence). The CDR3 region is CASSFPTSYGYTF. The CDR3 nucleotides read TGTGCCAGCAGTTTTCCTACCAGCTATGGCTACACCTTC.

This clone was counted a few times. V and J are TRBV12-3 or TRBV12-4 and TRBJ1-4; D is unclear. This CDR3 region has 13 residues. V was pared by 3 bases and J by 7 bases, with 9 bases between. The DNA for the CDR3 is TGTGCCAGCAGTTTGGGATCGGCTGAAAAACTGTTTTTT. Translated, it gives CASSLGSAEKLFF.

CDR3: CASSSLGAVAFF. In DNA, the CDR3 is TGTGCCAGCAGCTCGCTGGGGGCGGTAGCTTTCTTT. The rearrangement uses TRBV6-2 or TRBV6-3 and TRBJ1-1; possibly TRBD1 for D (6 bases). V gave up 6 bases and J gave up 10 bases, with 15 bases separating them. This CDR3 has 12 amino acids. The germline gives CDR1 MNHEY, CDR2 SVGEGT.

The chain joins TRBV5-1 to TRBJ1-6; tentative D call: TRBD1 (5 bases). Germline V gene sequence: CDR1 SGHRS, CDR2 YFSETQ. V was pared by 0 bases and J by 7 bases, with 8 bases between. The CDR3 is made up of 14 amino acids. The CDR3 protein is CASSLGQRNSPLHF. Written as DNA, the CDR3 is TGCGCCAGCAGCTTGGGACAGAGAAATTCACCCCTCCACTTT. Using reference TRBV5-1 and TRBJ1-6 for the parts outside the CDR3, the full variable domain is KAGVTQTPRYLIKTRGQQVTLSCSPISGHRSVSWYQQTPGQGLQFLFEYFSETQRNKGNFPGRFSGRQFSNSRSEMNVSTLELGDSALYLCASSLGQRNSPLHFGNGTRLTVT.

The chain joins TRBV5-1 to TRBJ2-2, with D unclear. Per the germline V gene, CDR1 is SGHRS and CDR2 is YFSETQ. The CDR3 totals 15 residues. Trimming took off 0 bases at V and 6 bases at J, with 12 bases between the two ends. The CDR3 DNA sequence: TGCGCCAGCAGCTTGGTGTGGCAGGTGGCCGGGGAGCTGTTTTTT. This encodes CASSLVWQVAGELFF.

V is TRBV12-3 or TRBV12-4 and J is TRBJ1-1; D is unresolved. Trimming cost V 6 bases and J 5 bases, with 13 bases left between them. The CDR3 is 13 amino acids. CDR3 sequence reads: CASSPRKGTEAFF. CDR3 in DNA: TGTGCCAGCAGCCCGAGGAAGGGAACTGAAGCTTTCTTT.

The chain recombines TRBV18 with TRBJ2-2, with D perhaps TRBD1 (5 bases). The CDR3 spans 16 residues. With 0 bases removed from V and 7 bases from J, the gap between germline ends came to 15 bases. In germline, CDR1 is KGHSH, CDR2 LQKENI. CDR3 residues: CASSPPRWGAGGELFF. CDR3 bases: TGTGCCAGCTCACCACCGAGGTGGGGCGCAGGCGGGGAGCTGTTTTTT.

This clone was counted a few times. The chain has TRBV6-2 or TRBV6-3 and TRBJ2-1, with D perhaps TRBD1 (5 bases). Per germline, CDR1 MNHEY and CDR2 SVGEGT. Deletions cut 2 bases from V and 2 bases from J, with 13 bases between. The CDR3 consists of 16 residues. The DNA for the CDR3 is TGTGCCAGCAGTTACAGGGGTTCCATTGCCTACAATGAGCAGTTCTTC. This codes for CASSYRGSIAYNEQFF.

The rearrangement joins TRBV5-4 to TRBJ2-5, with D perhaps matching TRBD1 or TRBD2 (5 bases each). The CDR3 is made up of 16 amino acids. Germline CDR1 reads SGHNT; CDR2 reads YYREEE (reference sequence). The V end was cut by 5 bases, the J end by 5 bases, with 22 bases between. The DNA for the CDR3 is TGTGCCAGCAGTTCGCCTAGGGACGGGGCAAGGGAGACCCAGTACTTC. Amino acids: CASSSPRDGARETQYF.

This sequence joins TRBV15 and TRBJ2-5; weak D call: TRBD2 (5 bases). Germline V gene data show CDR1 as LNHNV and CDR2 as YYDKDF (reference sequence). Between the trimmed V and J ends, which lost 5 bases and 0 bases, there was a span of 13 bases. The CDR3 spans 15 residues. The CDR3, as DNA: TGTGCCACCAGCTCCTGGGGAGAGAACCAAGAGACCCAGTACTTC. The encoded protein is CATSSWGENQETQYF.

The rearrangement joins TRBV5-1 to TRBJ1-1; D remains ambiguous. Germline-derived CDR1 and CDR2 are SGHRS and YFSETQ. V gave up 2 bases and J gave up 0 bases, with 14 bases separating them. The CDR3 spans 16 residues. This chain's CDR3 is CASSLMGSNMNTEAFF. The CDR3 bases are TGCGCCAGCAGCTTAATGGGCAGTAATATGAACACTGAAGCTTTCTTT.

The chain has TRBV7-3 and TRBJ2-1; possibly TRBD2 for D (6 bases). CDR1 SGHTA and CDR2 FQGTGA come from the germline V gene. The CDR3 is 15 residues long. V dropped 4 bases and J dropped 3 bases, with 13 bases sitting between them. CDR3 sequence reads: CASSSQAGHYNEQFF. As DNA, the CDR3 is TGTGCCAGCAGCTCTCAAGCGGGCCACTACAATGAGCAGTTCTTC.

The CDR3 nucleotides read TGTGCCAGCAGCCCACGACTAGCGGGGTACGCCGGGGAGCTGTTTTTT. Amino acid sequence: CASSPRLAGYAGELFF. This chain connects TRBV11-2 to TRBJ2-2, with 11 bases aligning to TRBD2. Germline CDR1 is SGHAT and CDR2 is FQNNGV. Trimming took 5 bases from V and 6 from J; bases not matched to a gene: 8. The CDR3 length is 16 residues.

V usage is TRBV30 and J usage is TRBJ1-3; D uncertain. Between the trimmed V and J ends, which lost 4 bases and 0 bases, there was a span of 7 bases. CDR1 GTSNPN and CDR2 SVGIG come from the germline V gene (reference sequence). This CDR3 spans 13 amino acids. The CDR3 sequence: CAWTANSGNTIYF. Written as DNA, the CDR3 is TGTGCCTGGACAGCGAACTCTGGAAACACCATATATTTT.

V gene TRBV4-3 combines with J gene TRBJ2-1; TRBD2 matches 9 bases. Unmatched junction bases numbered 21, after V lost 4 bases and J lost 5 bases. CDR1 is LGHNA, CDR2 YSLEER, per germline. The CDR3 covers 20 residues. The CDR3 DNA follows: TGCGCCAGCAGCCCCCTCACTCGGGGTAGCGGGAGACCCCCGGACAATGAGCAGTTCTTC. This encodes CASSPLTRGSGRPPDNEQFF.

The V call is TRBV5-1, the J call TRBJ1-2, with D uncertain. V was cut by 0 bases and J by 5 bases, with 11 bases left in between. Per the germline V gene, CDR1 is SGHRS and CDR2 is YFSETQ. This CDR3 is built from 14 residues. The CDR3 sequence is CASSLDGSPYGYTF. As DNA, the CDR3 is TGCGCCAGCAGCTTGGATGGGAGCCCTTATGGCTACACCTTC.

The chain links TRBV10-3 to TRBJ2-1, with 8 bases aligning to TRBD2. The CDR3 is 19 residues long. The V segment lost 3 bases and the J segment 0 bases; nucleotides outside the gene matches: 13. Per germline, CDR1 ENHRY and CDR2 SYGVKD. The chain's CDR3 is CAISEGLRGAISSYNEQFF. In DNA, the CDR3 is TGTGCCATCAGTGAAGGTTTGCGGGGGGCGATAAGCTCCTACAATGAGCAGTTCTTC.

On this clone itself: Other DNA sequences within the sample encode an identical CDR3. The chain has TRBV4-2 and TRBJ1-2; D remains ambiguous. The germline gives CDR1 LGHNA, CDR2 YNFKEQ. Trimming shortened V by 0 bases and J by 5 bases, and 4 bases separated the two germline ends. The CDR3 contains 12 residues. CDR3 residues: CASSQEGYGYTF. CDR3 nucleotide sequence: TGTGCCAGCAGCCAAGAGGGTTATGGCTACACCTTC.

The chain is built from TRBV6-5 and TRBJ1-3; D unresolved. Germline lookup yields CDR1 MNHEY and CDR2 SVGAGI. V was trimmed by 5 bases and J by 3 bases, leaving 5 bases between them. The CDR3 sequence is 12 residues long. CDR3 amino acids: CASSPGGNTIYF. The CDR3 DNA reads TGTGCCAGCAGTCCCGGTGGAAACACCATATATTTT.

The chain employs TRBV10-3 and TRBJ2-7, with 11 bases matching TRBD1. CDR1 is ENHRY, CDR2 SYGVKD, per germline. CDR3 length equals 15 residues. J gave up 4 bases and V 5 bases, and 7 bases lay outside the gene matches. CDR3 in amino acids: CAISSRTGGRYEQYF. As DNA, the CDR3 is TGTGCCATCAGTTCAAGGACAGGGGGCAGATACGAGCAGTACTTC.